This T cell receptor (beta chain) was sequenced for a study of vaccination and CD4 T cells after COVID-19. Study details: The convalescent group had six males, four females, seven Caucasians, two Asians, one multiracial. The post-vaccine samples came a median about 77 days after dose two (range 14 to 241). Post-COVID draws came a median around 100 days after diagnosis (range 35 to 161).

Treatment in this sample: approximately 10-day PBMC culture with coronavirus spike peptide pools or control peptides (ViraFEST assay). This clonotype turned up a few times. Its antigen remains unknown. The study sequenced cultured CD4+ T cell DNA using the Oncomine TCR Beta short-read assay. TCRdb processed the PCR reads anew with MiXCR; each CDR3 protein has one entry. The table includes about 13,000 distinct CDR3 sequences, about four fifths detected once. This TCR was sampled from a human donor who had recovered from COVID-19. Sequenced: CD4+ T cells from blood, cultured in vitro.

The CDR3 sequence is CATRALGGLQETQYF. CDR3 coding DNA: TGTGCCACCAGGGCACTTGGGGGTCTTCAAGAGACCCAGTACTTC. The chain joins TRBV15 to TRBJ2-5; D may correspond to TRBD1 or TRBD2 (5 bases each). The CDR3 length is 15 residues. CDR1 and CDR2 (germline): LNHNV, YYDKDF (reference sequence). Trimming left V 6 bases short and J 2 bases short, with 16 bases between. Together with reference TRBV15 and TRBJ2-5, the CDR3 gives the full variable domain: DAMVIQNPRYQVTQFGKPVTLSCSQTLNHNVMYWYQQKSSQAPKLLFHYYDKDFNNEADTPDNFQSRRPNTSFCFLDIRSPGLGDTAMYLCATRALGGLQETQYFGPGTRLLVL.